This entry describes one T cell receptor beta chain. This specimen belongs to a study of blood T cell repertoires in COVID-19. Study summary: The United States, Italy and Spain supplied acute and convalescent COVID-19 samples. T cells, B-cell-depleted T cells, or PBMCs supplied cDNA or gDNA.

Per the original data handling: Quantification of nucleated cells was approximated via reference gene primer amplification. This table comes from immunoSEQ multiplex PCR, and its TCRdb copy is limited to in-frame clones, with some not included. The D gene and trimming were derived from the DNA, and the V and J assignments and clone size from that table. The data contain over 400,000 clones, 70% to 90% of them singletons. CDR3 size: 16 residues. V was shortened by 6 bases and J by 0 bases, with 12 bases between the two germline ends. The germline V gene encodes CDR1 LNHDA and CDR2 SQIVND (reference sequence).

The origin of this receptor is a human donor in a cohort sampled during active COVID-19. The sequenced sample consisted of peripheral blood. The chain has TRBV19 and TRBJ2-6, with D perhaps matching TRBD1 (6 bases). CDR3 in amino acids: CASRPGHLSGANVLTF. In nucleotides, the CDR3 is TGTGCCAGTAGGCCGGGACACCTCTCTGGGGCCAACGTCCTGACTTTC.